The 21 T cell receptor beta chains given below trace back to one sample, sequenced in a study of blood T cell repertoires in COVID-19. Produced via immunoSEQ multiplex PCR; TCRdb's table is partial and in-frame only. The sample has a few hundred thousand clones; about 91% are singletons. The source material was peripheral blood. These receptor sequences come from a woman in her twenties or thirties with COVID-19, enrolled during active disease.

This clone occurred a few times. This chain connects TRBV2 to TRBJ2-1; D tentatively fits TRBD1 or TRBD2 (5 bases each). Trimming removed 6 bases from V and 8 bases from J, with 11 bases in between. Germline lookup yields CDR1 SNHLY and CDR2 FYNNEI. The CDR3 length is 12 residues. The CDR3 reads CASRELGDEQFF. For the CDR3, the DNA is TGTGCCAGCAGAGAACTAGGGGATGAGCAGTTCTTC.

This clone was recorded once. The chain combines TRBV6-2 or TRBV6-3 with TRBJ1-4; D remains ambiguous. CDR1 is MNHEY, CDR2 SVGEGT, per germline. This CDR3 has 18 amino acids. The V gene lost 2 bases and the J gene lost 0 bases, with 16 bases spanning the gap. The CDR3 reads CASSYPVRQRATNEKLFF. The DNA for the CDR3 is TGTGCCAGCAGTTACCCCGTCCGGCAGCGGGCAACTAATGAAAAACTGTTTTTT.

V and J are TRBV5-6 and TRBJ2-3; maybe TRBD2 (6 bases). Trimming took off 5 bases at V and 0 bases at J, with 13 bases between the two ends. Germline V gene sequence: CDR1 SGHDT, CDR2 YYEEEE. The CDR3 contains 15 residues. The CDR3 here is CASSWDFRSTDTQYF. CDR3 DNA sequence: TGTGCCAGCAGTTGGGACTTCCGCAGCACAGATACGCAGTATTTT.

The chain has TRBV3-1 (or the pseudogene TRBV3-2) and TRBJ2-3; no firm D call. The CDR3 has 14 residues. Trimming took off 1 base at V and 8 bases at J, with 13 bases between the two ends. The V gene's germline CDR1 is LGHDT and CDR2 YNNKEL (reference sequence). The CDR3 nucleotides are TGTGCCAGCAGCCAAGTGATTGACTTTTCTACGCAGTATTTT. The encoded protein is CASSQVIDFSTQYF.

The chain employs TRBV9 and TRBJ1-2; 7 positions match TRBD1. From germline, CDR1 is SGDLS and CDR2 YYNGEE. Trimming removed 0 bases from V and 7 bases from J; junction bases left unmatched: 9. The CDR3 extends over 15 amino acids. In nucleotides, the CDR3 is TGTGCCAGCAGCGTAGCTTGGGACAGCAAGGGTGGCTACACCTTC. Its protein product is CASSVAWDSKGGYTF. Complete variable domain (other parts from reference TRBV9 and TRBJ1-2): DSGVTQTPKHLITATGQRVTLRCSPRSGDLSVYWYQQSLDQGLQFLIQYYNGEERAKGNILERFSAQQFPDLHSELNLSSLELGDSALYFCASSVAWDSKGGYTFGSGTRLTVV.

The CDR3 here is CASSTRQGSYGYTF. The CDR3 DNA sequence: TGTGCCAGTAGTACCAGACAGGGTTCCTATGGCTACACCTTC. The rearrangement links TRBV19 to TRBJ1-2; 7 nucleotides agree with TRBD1. Germline lookup yields CDR1 LNHDA and CDR2 SQIVND (reference sequence). This CDR3 has 14 residues. The J segment lost 4 bases and the V segment lost 4 bases, leaving 6 bases of the junction unmatched.

This chain joins TRBV20-1 and TRBJ2-6; unclear D gene. The CDR3 loop spans 11 amino acids. CDR1 is DFQATT, CDR2 SNEGSKA, per germline (reference sequence). Trimming cost V 0 bases and J 9 bases, with 3 bases left between them. The DNA for the CDR3 is TGCAGTGCTAGAGATCGCAACGTCCTGACTTTC. This encodes CSARDRNVLTF.

As DNA, the CDR3 is TGTGCCAGCAGCCCCGGACTAGCGGAATACTACAATGAGCAGTTCTTC. Encoded protein: CASSPGLAEYYNEQFF. This chain joins TRBV5-6 and TRBJ2-1; 10 bases match TRBD2. Germline V gives CDR1 SGHDT, CDR2 YYEEEE. There are 16 residues in the CDR3. The ends lost 4 bases at V and 3 bases at J; junction bases unmatched: 7. Based on the CDR3 plus reference TRBV5-6 and TRBJ2-1, the full variable domain is DAGVTQSPTHLIKTRGQQVTLRCSPKSGHDTVSWYQQALGQGPQFIFQYYEEEERQRGNFPDRFSGHQFPNYSSELNVNALLLGDSALYLCASSPGLAEYYNEQFFGPGTRLTVL.

V and J are TRBV11-1 and TRBJ1-2, with D tentatively TRBD1 (6 bases). V lost 1 base and J 2 bases, leaving 8 bases between the germline ends. CDR1 and CDR2 (germline): SGHAT, FQDESV (reference sequence). CDR3 size: 14 residues. The CDR3 spells CASSLGTANYGYTF. In DNA form, the CDR3 reads TGTGCCAGCAGCTTAGGGACAGCAAACTATGGCTACACCTTC.

The rearrangement uses TRBV7-9 and TRBJ1-4; 9 nucleotides align to TRBD1. V dropped 5 bases and J dropped 2; count of bases not matched to a gene: 6. The CDR3 totals 16 residues. Germline CDR1 is SEHNR and CDR2 is FQNEAQ (reference sequence). The DNA of the CDR3 is TGTGCCAGCAGCCCCAGGGGGACAGGGACTAATGAAAAACTGTTTTTT. This translates into CASSPRGTGTNEKLFF.

The CDR3 here is CAWSRTSGGETQYF. The CDR3 DNA reads as TGTGCCTGGAGTCGGACTAGCGGGGGCGAGACCCAGTACTTC. The genes are TRBV30 and TRBJ2-5, with 13 bases aligning to TRBD2. V was pared by 2 bases and J by 5 bases, with 2 bases of the junction left unmatched. CDR1 is GTSNPN, CDR2 SVGIG, per germline (reference sequence). The CDR3 runs 14 residues.

The chain employs TRBV9 and TRBJ1-2, with a tentative D call TRBD1 (6 bases). Germline values: CDR1 SGDLS, CDR2 YYNGEE. The V gene lost 0 bases and the J gene lost 2 bases, with 14 bases spanning the gap. The CDR3 contains 16 residues. CDR3 amino acids: CASSVDARGANYGYTF. CDR3 DNA: TGTGCCAGCAGCGTAGACGCCCGGGGGGCGAACTATGGCTACACCTTC.

A single count supports this clone. This chain joins TRBV28 and TRBJ1-5; D uncertain. The germline V gene has CDR1 MDHEN and CDR2 SYDVKM. Trimming took 5 bases from V and 3 from J, leaving 14 bases between them. The CDR3 sequence is 15 residues long. This CDR3 is CASSPPQVFNQPQHF. The CDR3 DNA reads TGTGCCAGCAGTCCACCACAAGTATTCAATCAGCCCCAGCATTTT.

The chain is built from TRBV29-1 and TRBJ2-1, with 9 nucleotides matching TRBD2. The CDR3 is 14 residues long. Germline-derived CDR1 and CDR2 are SQVTM and ANQGSEA. V shed 7 bases and J 2 bases; nucleotides not matched to a gene: 6. The CDR3 nucleotides read TGCAGCGCTCCGACTAGCGGAGCCTACAATGAGCAGTTCTTC. Translating it yields CSAPTSGAYNEQFF.

The chain uses TRBV18 and TRBJ1-4; weak D call: TRBD1 (5 bases). The germline CDR1 and CDR2 sequences are KGHSH and LQKENI. This CDR3 contains 14 residues. Trimming stripped 1 base from V and 8 bases from J, with 11 bases between. The CDR3 protein is CASSPQGMGEKLFF. For the CDR3, the DNA is TGTGCCAGCTCACCACAGGGGATGGGCGAAAAACTGTTTTTT.

This clone has a single count. This sequence joins TRBV19 and TRBJ1-5; a possible D gene is TRBD1 (5 bases). Trimming took off 5 bases at V and 4 bases at J, with 12 bases between the two ends. Germline V gene lookup returns CDR1 LNHDA and CDR2 SQIVND (reference sequence). The CDR3 totals 14 residues. This CDR3 is CASSEIGGNQPQHF. CDR3 DNA: TGTGCCAGTAGTGAAATCGGGGGGAATCAGCCCCAGCATTTT.

The chain carries TRBV9 and TRBJ2-4, with D possibly TRBD1 on 5 matching bases. Germline V gene sequence: CDR1 SGDLS, CDR2 YYNGEE. Trimming pared 0 bases from V and 5 bases from J, leaving 12 bases between. CDR3 length equals 15 residues. The CDR3 sequence is CASSVDVQGENIQYF. The CDR3 DNA reads as TGTGCCAGCAGCGTAGACGTCCAGGGTGAAAACATTCAGTACTTC.

The chain has TRBV10-2 and TRBJ1-1; 8 bases are shared with TRBD1. The CDR3 runs to 11 residues. V shed 6 bases and J 11 bases; nucleotides not matched to a gene: 5. Per the germline V gene, CDR1 is WSHSY and CDR2 is SAAADI. CDR3 sequence reads: CASRDRDEAFF. CDR3 nucleotide sequence: TGCGCCAGCAGGGACAGGGATGAGGCTTTCTTT.

This clone appeared once. The rearrangement uses TRBV13 and TRBJ2-1; D remains ambiguous. CDR1 is PRHDT and CDR2 is FYEKMQ in the germline V gene (reference sequence). This CDR3 spans 14 amino acids. Trimming took off 7 bases at V and 0 bases at J, with 10 bases between the two ends. The CDR3 sequence: CASMALTSYNEQFF. CDR3 DNA sequence: TGTGCCAGCATGGCCCTCACCTCCTACAATGAGCAGTTCTTC.

The chain recombines TRBV4-1 with TRBJ2-5; 10 bases map to TRBD2. Germline V gene data show CDR1 as MGHRA and CDR2 as YSYEKL. Germline trimming cut 1 base from V and 5 bases from J; bases unmatched to any gene: 7. CDR3 length equals 16 residues. CDR3 in DNA: TGCGCCAGCAGCCAAGGACTAGCGGGTTTCCGGGAGACCCAGTACTTC. Translated, it gives CASSQGLAGFRETQYF.

This chain joins TRBV27 and TRBJ2-5, with 13 positions matching TRBD2. The CDR3 covers 15 residues. CDR1 MNHEY and CDR2 SMNVEV come from the germline V gene (reference sequence). Unmatched junction bases numbered 3, after V lost 3 bases and J lost 5 bases. The CDR3 loop is CASSFGLAGVETQYF. DNA of the CDR3: TGTGCCAGCAGTTTCGGACTAGCGGGAGTGGAGACCCAGTACTTC.